What follows describes a single T cell receptor beta chain. As yet, its antigen is unknown. The table came from immunoSEQ multiplex PCR; TCRdb's copy has only in-frame clones and leaves some out. The sample yields around 50,000 clones, 56% seen once. The sample is drawn from a study of cytotoxic CD8 clonotypes in ibrutinib-treated CLL. Across the study: Within the patient group, 11 were relapsed/refractory and roughly 15 treatment-naive, and around 17 were IGHV unmutated. Productive templates averaged about 230,000 per sample, and productive rearrangements 94,082. Study results and caveats: Higher circulating CD8+ T-cell counts strongly accompanied higher baseline clonality, above age-matched healthy donors. Samples from sustained-remission and progressing patients were taken at different times.

The junction had 9 bases not matched to a gene; V was cut back by 5 bases and J by 2 bases. This CDR3 contains 15 residues. Germline V gene lookup returns CDR1 MNHNS and CDR2 SASEGT. The sample here was PBMCs, taken after 24 months of ibrutinib treatment. The clonotype comes from a human donor with chronic lymphocytic leukemia. This chain links TRBV6-1 with TRBJ2-7, with 7 bases that match TRBD1. CDR3 DNA sequence: TGTGCCAGCAGTATTACAGGGGTCGGGACCTACGAGCAGTACGTC. This gives the protein CASSITGVGTYEQYV.